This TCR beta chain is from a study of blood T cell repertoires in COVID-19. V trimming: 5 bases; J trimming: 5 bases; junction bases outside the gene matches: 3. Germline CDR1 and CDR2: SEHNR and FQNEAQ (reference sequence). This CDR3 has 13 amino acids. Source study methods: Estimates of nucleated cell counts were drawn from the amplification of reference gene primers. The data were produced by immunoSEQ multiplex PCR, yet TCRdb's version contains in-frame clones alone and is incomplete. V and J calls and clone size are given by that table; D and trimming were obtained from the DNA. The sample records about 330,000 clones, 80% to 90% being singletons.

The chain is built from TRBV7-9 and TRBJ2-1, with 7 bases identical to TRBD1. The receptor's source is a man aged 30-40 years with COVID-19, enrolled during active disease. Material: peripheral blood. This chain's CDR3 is CASSHDRDNEQFF. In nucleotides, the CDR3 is TGTGCCAGCAGCCACGACAGGGACAATGAGCAGTTCTTC. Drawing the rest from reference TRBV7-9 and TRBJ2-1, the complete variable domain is DTGVSQNPRHKITKRGQNVTFRCDPISEHNRLYWYRQTLGQGPEFLTYFQNEAQLEKSRLLSDRFSAERPKGSFSTLEIQRTEQGDSAMYLCASSHDRDNEQFFGPGTRLTVL.